These T cell receptor beta chains were read from a single sample in a study of shared clonotypes between healthy human individuals. Clones were read by immunoSEQ multiplex PCR, and TCRdb kept only the in-frame ones, dropping some. The data hold around 1.4 million clones, with approximately 98.5% observed a single time. Input material: naive CD4+ T cells sorted from blood. These receptors were collected from a man aged 30 to 45 in good health. Each CDR3 is given with its conserved first and last residue. Each record gives: J gene, D gene, clone size, V gene, CDR3 DNA, CDR3 protein. The D gene is left open where the match is weak. A clone size is listed for some rows: how often the clone was seen (once, few, many), or a class if it is expanded.

>TRBJ2-3|-|-|TRBV9
TGTGCCAGCAGCGTAGCTGCCCAGGGTATAGATACGCAGTATTTT
CASSVAAQGIDTQYF
>TRBJ2-6|TRBD1|-|TRBV2
TGTGCCAGCAGCGACCGGAGACAGGGTTCCGGGGCCAACGTCCTGACTTTC
CASSDRRQGSGANVLTF
>TRBJ2-7|TRBD2|-|TRBV19
TGTGCCAGTAGTAGTAGCGGGATCTTCTCCTACGAGCAGTACTTC
CASSSSGIFSYEQYF
>TRBJ2-1|TRBD1|-|TRBV6-1
TGTGCCAGCAGTGGGGACAGCCTGAGCTCCTACAATGAGCAGTTCTTC
CASSGDSLSSYNEQFF
>TRBJ2-1|TRBD2|-|TRBV10-1
TGCGCCAGCAGTGACCTAGCGGAGAGCTCCTACAATGAGCAGTTCTTC
CASSDLAESSYNEQFF
>TRBJ1-2|-|-|TRBV9
TGTGCCAGCAGCCTCGCGCGTGGGGGAAACTATGGCTACACCTTC
CASSLARGGNYGYTF
>TRBJ2-3|-|-|TRBV14
TGTGCCAGCAGTAGGGGTTTTACGCAGTATTTT
CASSRGFTQYF
>TRBJ2-7|TRBD2|-|TRBV7-9
TGTGCCAGCAGCACCGGGACTAGCGGGAGGAAGTACGAGCAGTACTTC
CASSTGTSGRKYEQYF
>TRBJ2-2|TRBD1|-|TRBV9
TGTGCCAGCAGCGTACAGGGGGCTCTAAACACCGGGGAGCTGTTTTTT
CASSVQGALNTGELFF
>TRBJ2-3|TRBD1|-|TRBV6-4
TGTGCCAGCAGTAGGGGGCTGGGAGATACGCAGTATTTT
CASSRGLGDTQYF
>TRBJ2-7|-|once|TRBV2
TGTGCCAGCAGTGACGGGCAGGGATGGCACGAGCAGTACTTC
CASSDGQGWHEQYF
>TRBJ2-7|-|-|TRBV28
TGTGCCAGCAGTTTACCGTCGCCATATGACGAGCAGTACTTC
CASSLPSPYDEQYF
>TRBJ2-1|-|-|TRBV5-4
TGTGCCAGCAGCACCCGGACGGGCCCTCGGGAGCAGTTCTTC
CASSTRTGPREQFF
>TRBJ2-5|-|once|TRBV15
TGTGCCACCAGCAGAGGTTTACAGCAAGAGACCCAGTACTTC
CATSRGLQQETQYF
>TRBJ1-1|-|-|TRBV28
TGTGCCAGCAGTTTATTAGGGGGGTTGGCTGAAGCTTTCTTT
CASSLLGGLAEAFF
>TRBJ2-1|-|-|TRBV20-1
TGCAGTGCTAACTCCTACAATGAGCAGTTCTTC
CSANSYNEQFF
>TRBJ1-3|TRBD1|-|TRBV25-1
TGTGCCAGCAGTGAGCCCCCGGGACAGGGATCGCCGAACACCATATATTTT
CASSEPPGQGSPNTIYF
>TRBJ1-5|TRBD1|-|TRBV18
TGTGCCAGCTCAAGTATACAGGGGGACAGTTCGTTTTCGCCCCAGCATTTT
CASSSIQGDSSFSPQHF
>TRBJ2-3|-|-|TRBV9
TGTGCCAGCAGCGTAAGCGGGAGCACAGATACGCAGTATTTT
CASSVSGSTDTQYF
>TRBJ2-2|TRBD1|-|TRBV7-7
TGTGCTATCGACAGGGTGAACACCGGGGAGCTGTTTTTT
CAIDRVNTGELFF
>TRBJ2-2|-|-|TRBV9
TGTGCCAGCAGCGTGGAAAGAACCACCGGGGAGCTGTTTTTT
CASSVERTTGELFF
>TRBJ2-1|TRBD2|-|TRBV29-1
TGCAGCGCTGCTCCGGGACTAGTTCTTGGTGAGCAGTTCTTC
CSAAPGLVLGEQFF
>TRBJ1-2|-|-|TRBV30
TGTGCCTGGAGTGTACTGGGGTCCTACGGCTACACCTTC
CAWSVLGSYGYTF
>TRBJ2-4|-|-|TRBV7-3
TGTGCCAGCAGCTTAGGCGCGCGAGCGGAAAACATTCAGTACTTC
CASSLGARAENIQYF
>TRBJ2-7|TRBD2|-|TRBV6-5
TGTGCCAGCAGCCCAGCGGGAGCTAGCGAGCAGTACTTC
CASSPAGASEQYF
>TRBJ2-3|TRBD2|-|TRBV15
TGTGCCACCAGCAGAGGGGTAGCGGGAGTAGATACGCAGTATTTT
CATSRGVAGVDTQYF
>TRBJ2-7|TRBD2|-|TRBV28
TGTGCCAGCAAACTAGCGGGCAATTTCATCGGGCAGTACTTC
CASKLAGNFIGQYF
>TRBJ2-1|-|-|TRBV4-3
TGCGCCAGCAGCCAGCTTACCGACAGAGACAATGAGCAGTTCTTC
CASSQLTDRDNEQFF
>TRBJ1-4|-|-|TRBV7-9
TGTGCCAGCAGCTTACTCCCCGCCGCGAATGAAAAACTGTTTTTT
CASSLLPAANEKLFF
>TRBJ2-1|-|-|TRBV6-5
TGTGCCAGCAGTTACTACAGACAAAATGAGCAGTTCTTC
CASSYYRQNEQFF
>TRBJ2-3|TRBD1|-|TRBV9
TGTGCCAGCAGCGACACGACAGGGGCAGATACGCAGTATTTT
CASSDTTGADTQYF
>TRBJ1-2|TRBD1|-|TRBV5-4
TGTGCCAGCAGCACCCGGACAGGGACGGATGGCTACACCTTC
CASSTRTGTDGYTF
>TRBJ2-1|TRBD2|-|TRBV7-9
TGTGCCAGCAGCCCAGGGGGAGCGGGAGGGCGGTTCTTC
CASSPGGAGGRFF
>TRBJ2-7|-|-|TRBV18
TGTGCCAGCTCTCTATACCGGGACATGGCCTACGAGCAGTACTTC
CASSLYRDMAYEQYF
>TRBJ2-1|TRBD2|-|TRBV6-1
TGTGCCAGCAGTGATGTTCTAGCGGGAGGGCCCCAGTTCTTC
CASSDVLAGGPQFF
>TRBJ1-2|-|-|TRBV6-5
TGTGCCAGCAGTTTCGGTGGGACGGGCGATTTTAGGGGCTACACCTTC
CASSFGGTGDFRGYTF
>TRBJ1-1|TRBD1|-|TRBV6-5
TGTGCCAGCAGTTCCCGGGGCAGGGGGGTCACTGAAGCTTTCTTT
CASSSRGRGVTEAFF
>TRBJ2-5|TRBD2|-|TRBV19
TGTGCCAGTAGTATAAGGACTAGCGGGAGTGAGACCCAGTACTTC
CASSIRTSGSETQYF
>TRBJ2-7|-|-|TRBV27
TGTGCCAGCAGCCACGGAAGGACCCTCCCCCTCGAGCAGTACTTC
CASSHGRTLPLEQYF